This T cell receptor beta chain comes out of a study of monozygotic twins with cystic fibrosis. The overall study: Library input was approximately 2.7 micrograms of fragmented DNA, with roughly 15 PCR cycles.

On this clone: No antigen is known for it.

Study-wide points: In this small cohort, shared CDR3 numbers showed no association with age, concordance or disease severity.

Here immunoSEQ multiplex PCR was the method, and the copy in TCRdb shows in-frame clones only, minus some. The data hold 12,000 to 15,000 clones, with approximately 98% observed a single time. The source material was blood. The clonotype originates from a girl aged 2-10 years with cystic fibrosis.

CDR3 region: CSVRVGVYTGELFF. For the CDR3, the DNA is TGCAGCGTTAGGGTGGGGGTCTACACCGGGGAGCTGTTTTTT. The rearrangement links TRBV29-1 to TRBJ2-2; perhaps D is TRBD1 or TRBD2 (5 bases each). The CDR3 length is 14 residues. Germline loops: CDR1 SQVTM, CDR2 ANQGSEA. V lost 5 bases and J 3 bases, leaving 13 bases between the germline ends.